The next 5 T cell receptor beta chains were all read from a single sample in a study of regulatory T cells in long-lasting Graves disease (dated by TCRdb to about 2021). Libraries were built with multiplex PCR. The sample was run on an Illumina HiSeq 4000. To build TCR beta libraries, CDR3 regions were amplified by Arm-PCR using iRepertoire HTBI primers. TCRdb passed the public sequencing reads through fastp at Q25 and MiXCR, retaining productive beta sequences. Rows with a matching CDR3 protein are joined into one entry that keeps the most common DNA and genes. The sample table records roughly 500,000 distinct CDR3 sequences; 20% to 25% of these occur just once. The ten biggest clones cover about 6.6% of the sample. This specimen's time point label, per the study, means: persistent/refractory GD, antithyroid drugs over 5 years with positive TRAb. RNA was extracted from PBMCs in TRIzol for both TCR sequencing and RNA sequencing.

Sequencing was performed on peripheral blood mononuclear cells (PBMCs), taken when the disease was refractory, from a patient treated with antithyroid drugs. The receptors originated from a female donor with Graves disease.

This sequence joins TRBV12-3 or TRBV12-4 and TRBJ2-1; D not certain. The CDR3 loop spans 17 amino acids. V was shortened by 6 bases and J by 1 base, with 19 bases between the two germline ends. CDR3 DNA: TGTGCCAGCAGATCCCCCCCAACGGTTAGATCCTACAATGAGCAGTTCTTC. Protein: CASRSPPTVRSYNEQFF.

This clonotype occurred a few times. The J gene is TRBJ1-1, the V gene TRBV5-6; D gene unclear. The germline V gene encodes CDR1 SGHDT and CDR2 YYEEEE. CDR3 length: 15 amino acids. The V gene lost 1 base and the J gene lost 6 bases, with 16 bases spanning the gap. This chain's CDR3 is CASSLFGPGTAEAFF. The CDR3 DNA sequence: TGTGCCAGCAGCTTGTTTGGTCCCGGTACCGCTGAAGCTTTCTTT.

The chain couples TRBV6-1 to TRBJ2-5; TRBD2 agrees at 10 bases. Germline V gene data show CDR1 as MNHNS and CDR2 as SASEGT. The CDR3 is 16 residues long. V lost 5 bases and J lost 3; bases outside the gene matches: 9. CDR3 loop: CASSRLSLAGEETQYF. CDR3 sequence (DNA): TGTGCCAGCAGTCGCCTCAGCCTAGCGGGAGAAGAGACCCAGTACTTC.

In this sample, this clonotype turned up many times. The V and J genes are TRBV28 and TRBJ1-2; a weak D match, TRBD1 (5 bases). Per germline, CDR1 MDHEN and CDR2 SYDVKM. The V end lost 4 bases, the J end lost 6 bases, and 18 bases lay between the germline ends. This CDR3 comprises 15 residues. The CDR3: CASSSNHPGTHGYTF. The CDR3 DNA sequence: TGTGCCAGCAGTTCCAACCATCCAGGGACGCATGGCTACACCTTC.

Here the CDR3 reads CASSFSGGDAGELFF. DNA of the CDR3: TGTGCCAGCAGCTTTAGCGGGGGGGACGCCGGGGAGCTGTTTTTT. The V and J genes are TRBV7-6 and TRBJ2-2, with 11 bases lining up with TRBD2. The CDR3 has 15 amino acids. From germline, CDR1 is SGHVS and CDR2 FNYEAQ. Trimming took 3 bases from V and 6 from J; bases not matched to a gene: 3.